These T cell receptor beta chains were read from a single sample in a study of T cell responses to AZD1222 COVID-19 vaccine. Produced via immunoSEQ multiplex PCR; TCRdb's table is partial and in-frame only. The sample includes about 97,000 clones, 70% to 90% seen only once; the top ten take about 10%. The source was peripheral blood, collected 28 days after the second AZD1222 dose. The receptors shown here come from an adult who received the AZD1222 COVID-19 vaccine. Each CDR3 is given with its conserved first and last residue. D genes are given only for firm matches. Clone size appears in some rows only: once, few, many, or a class for an expanded clone.

>TRBJ2-1|TRBV4-3|-|-
CASSQDRVPYNEQFF
TGCGCCAGCAGCCAAGATAGGGTACCCTACAATGAGCAGTTCTTC
>TRBJ2-5|TRBV28|-|TRBD1
CASSQGQGGWETQYF
TGTGCCAGCAGCCAGGGACAGGGGGGTTGGGAGACCCAGTACTTC
>TRBJ2-3|TRBV5-1|-|-
CASSLAPIDTQYF
TGCGCCAGCAGCTTGGCTCCAATAGATACGCAGTATTTT
>TRBJ1-5|TRBV5-1|-|TRBD1
CASSLGQGLSQPQHF
TGCGCCAGCAGCTTGGGACAGGGACTCAGTCAGCCCCAGCATTTT
>TRBJ1-5|TRBV5-1|-|-
CASSLPDVSQPQHF
TGCGCCAGCAGCTTGCCCGACGTCAGTCAGCCCCAGCATTTT
>TRBJ2-1|TRBV2|-|-
CASGAFNEQFF
TGTGCCTCGGGAGCATTCAATGAGCAGTTCTTC
>TRBJ1-2|TRBV5-6|-|-
CASSLDRIDRYGYTF
TGTGCCAGCAGCTTGGATAGAATCGATCGCTATGGCTACACCTTC
>TRBJ2-7|TRBV28|-|TRBD2
CASSFAGLAGGNSYEQYF
TGTGCCAGCAGTTTCGCGGGACTAGCGGGAGGTAACTCCTACGAGCAGTACTTC
>TRBJ2-2|TRBV6-2/TRBV6-3|-|-
CASSSAGSHTGELFF
TGTGCCAGCAGTTCCGCCGGGTCTCACACCGGGGAGCTGTTTTTT
>TRBJ2-1|TRBV27|-|TRBD1
CASSDRGFYNEQFF
TGTGCCAGCAGTGACAGGGGTTTTTACAATGAGCAGTTCTTC
>TRBJ2-1|TRBV5-1|-|-
CASSPPGSHNEQFF
TGCGCCAGCAGCCCCCCGGGGAGCCACAATGAGCAGTTCTTC
>TRBJ2-7|TRBV7-8|-|TRBD1
CASSLAGQGSTYEQYF
TGTGCCAGCAGCTTGGCTGGACAGGGCTCTACCTACGAGCAGTACTTC
>TRBJ1-1|TRBV20-1|few|-
CSASSGGDTEAFF
TGCAGTGCTAGTTCGGGGGGTGACACTGAAGCTTTCTTT
>TRBJ1-2|TRBV6-4|-|-
CARSPGTNNYGYTF
TGTGCCCGTAGTCCGGGTACTAATAACTATGGCTACACCTTC
>TRBJ2-1|TRBV28|-|TRBD2
CASSFSLIGAGVPKPTYNEQFF
TGTGCCAGCAGTTTCTCCCTGATTGGAGCGGGAGTTCCTAAGCCCACCTACAATGAGCAGTTCTTC
>TRBJ2-7|TRBV6-5|-|-
CASSRQDKTYEQYF
TGTGCCAGCAGTCGACAGGATAAGACCTACGAGCAGTACTTC
>TRBJ1-2|TRBV7-2|once|TRBD1
CASSLGTGGFYGYTF
TGTGCCAGCAGCTTAGGGACAGGGGGGTTCTATGGCTACACCTTC
>TRBJ1-2|TRBV2|few|-
CASREDRFSNYGYTF
TGTGCCAGCAGGGAAGACAGATTTTCTAACTATGGCTACACCTTC